What follows are 19 T cell receptor beta chains derived from one specimen sequenced in a study of blood T cell repertoires in COVID-19. Only in-frame clones appear in the TCRdb table, and some are missing; sequencing was by immunoSEQ multiplex PCR. The data contain over 150,000 clones, 70% to 90% of them singletons. The sample taken for sequencing was peripheral blood. These receptor sequences come from a man aged 50 to 59 with active or convalescent COVID-19.

This chain links TRBV19 with TRBJ2-7, with 9 bases fitting TRBD1. Germline V lookup: CDR1 LNHDA, CDR2 SQIVND (reference sequence). V shed 0 bases, J shed 4 bases, and the junction held 4 bases outside the gene matches. The CDR3 has 15 residues. The CDR3 spells CASSIDGTGRYEQYF. The CDR3 DNA reads TGTGCCAGTAGTATAGACGGGACAGGGCGGTACGAGCAGTACTTC.

The chain employs TRBV6-2 or TRBV6-3 and TRBJ2-2; a weak D match, TRBD1 (6 bases). This CDR3 is built from 14 residues. Looked up from germline, CDR1 is MNHEY and CDR2 is SVGEGT. V lost 4 bases and J 5 bases, leaving 11 bases between the germline ends. CDR3 sequence reads: CASSSGDITGELFF. The CDR3 DNA reads as TGTGCCAGCAGTTCCGGGGACATTACCGGGGAGCTGTTTTTT.

The chain uses TRBV6-5 and TRBJ2-5; maybe TRBD1 (6 bases). The CDR3 loop spans 14 amino acids. The germline CDR1 and CDR2 sequences are MNHEY and SVGAGI. V lost 6 bases and J 3 bases, leaving 14 bases between the germline ends. The CDR3, as DNA: TGTGCCAGCAGGAGGGGGAACAGCAAAGAGACCCAGTACTTC. Its translation: CASRRGNSKETQYF.

The rearrangement uses TRBV5-1 and TRBJ1-1, with 11 bases identical to TRBD1. The CDR3 has 15 residues. J gave up 4 bases and V 0 bases, and 2 bases lay outside the gene matches. From germline, CDR1 is SGHRS and CDR2 YFSETQ. In DNA, the CDR3 is TGCGCCAGCAGCTTGGTGGGGACAGGGGGCACTGAAGCTTTCTTT. The encoded protein is CASSLVGTGGTEAFF.

The V and J genes are TRBV9 and TRBJ1-2, with D perhaps TRBD1 (6 bases). The CDR3 runs 12 residues. In germline, CDR1 is SGDLS, CDR2 YYNGEE. Trimming left V 3 bases short and J 8 bases short, with 11 bases between. This CDR3 reads CASSGRGGGYTF. The CDR3 nucleotides read TGTGCCAGCAGCGGCCGGGGGGGCGGCTACACCTTC.

The chain recombines TRBV4-3 with TRBJ2-3; 7 positions match TRBD2. The ends lost 1 base at V and 1 base at J; junction bases unmatched: 5. Per germline, CDR1 LGHNA and CDR2 YSLEER. The CDR3 is 16 residues long. CDR3 amino acids: CASSQVAGLRTDTQYF. The DNA of the CDR3 is TGCGCCAGCAGCCAAGTAGCGGGTCTGCGCACAGATACGCAGTATTTT.

J is TRBJ1-2 and V is TRBV7-2; D is possibly TRBD1 (5 bases). The germline V and J ends were trimmed by 3 bases and 4 bases, with 12 bases remaining between them. CDR3 length: 14 residues. Germline assignment: CDR1 SGHTA and CDR2 FQGNSA. The CDR3 here is CASSFTRVSYGYTF. The CDR3 DNA follows: TGTGCCAGCAGCTTCACCAGGGTGAGCTATGGCTACACCTTC. The complete variable domain, with remaining parts taken from reference TRBV7-2 and TRBJ1-2, reads GAGVSQSPSNKVTEKGKDVELRCDPISGHTALYWYRQSLGQGLEFLIYFQGNSAPDKSGLPSDRFSAERTGGSVSTLTIQRTQQEDSAVYLCASSFTRVSYGYTFGSGTRLTVV.

The chain recombines TRBV10-3 with TRBJ1-1; tentatively, D is TRBD1 (5 bases). From germline, CDR1 is ENHRY and CDR2 SYGVKD. V lost 3 bases, J lost 2 bases, and 13 bases lay in between. This CDR3 has 15 amino acids. CDR3 amino acids: CAISDLDQGNTEAFF. Written as DNA, the CDR3 is TGTGCCATCAGTGATTTGGATCAGGGAAACACTGAAGCTTTCTTT.

The genes are TRBV29-1 and TRBJ2-7; 9 positions agree with TRBD1. Trimming cost V 6 bases and J 4 bases; bases outside gene matches: 10. Germline CDR1 and CDR2: SQVTM and ANQGSEA. There are 14 residues in the CDR3. CDR3 DNA sequence: TGCAGCGTAAAGGATAACAGGGGGCTTTACGAGCAGTACTTC. Translation gives CSVKDNRGLYEQYF.

This rearrangement joins TRBV3-1 (or the pseudogene TRBV3-2) to TRBJ2-3, with TRBD1 identical over 10 bases. CDR1 LGHDT and CDR2 YNNKEL come from the germline V gene (reference sequence). J gave up 4 bases and V 4 bases, and 8 bases lay outside the gene matches. This CDR3 is 16 amino acids long. This chain's CDR3 is CASSRSSGTGADTQYF. The CDR3 nucleotides are TGTGCCAGCAGCCGCTCTTCCGGGACAGGGGCAGATACGCAGTATTTT.

The gene calls are TRBV19 and TRBJ1-3; 8 nucleotides line up with TRBD1. The germline V gene has CDR1 LNHDA and CDR2 SQIVND (reference sequence). The CDR3 length is 15 residues. The ends lost 5 bases at V and 4 bases at J; junction bases unmatched: 7. CDR3 amino acids: CASSRSRGLGNTIYF. The CDR3 DNA reads TGTGCCAGTAGTCGATCCAGGGGGCTCGGAAACACCATATATTTT. Full variable domain (remainder filled in from reference TRBV19 and TRBJ1-3): DGGITQSPKYLFRKEGQNVTLSCEQNLNHDAMYWYRQDPGQGLRLIYYSQIVNDFQKGDIAEGYSVSREKKESFPLTVTSAQKNPTAFYLCASSRSRGLGNTIYFGEGSWLTVV.

This clone was counted a single time. This chain links TRBV29-1 with TRBJ2-1, with 7 bases fitting TRBD2. From germline, CDR1 is SQVTM and CDR2 ANQGSEA. J gave up 0 bases and V 6 bases, and 8 bases lay outside the gene matches. The CDR3 extends over 15 amino acids. The CDR3 is CSVASGARSYNEQFF. In DNA, the CDR3 is TGCAGCGTAGCTAGCGGAGCCCGCTCCTACAATGAGCAGTTCTTC.

The rearrangement links TRBV18 to TRBJ2-7; D remains unclear. The CDR3 has 11 amino acids. Trimming took 5 bases from V and 1 from J, leaving 3 bases between them. The germline gives CDR1 KGHSH, CDR2 LQKENI. The CDR3 DNA reads as TGTGCCAGCTCATCTTCCTACGAGCAGTACTTC. This codes for CASSSSYEQYF.

This clone was recorded only once. The J gene is TRBJ2-7, the V gene TRBV2, with D tentatively TRBD2 (5 bases). V was clipped by 0 bases and J by 4 bases, with 13 bases between them. The CDR3 has 15 residues. The germline gives CDR1 SNHLY, CDR2 FYNNEI. The CDR3: CASSEARDYGYEQYF. The DNA of the CDR3 is TGTGCCAGCAGTGAAGCGCGTGACTACGGATACGAGCAGTACTTC.

The chain carries TRBV18 and TRBJ2-1, with D tentatively TRBD2 (5 bases). The CDR3 is 20 amino acids. V lost 3 bases and J lost 3, with 27 bases in between. CDR1 is KGHSH and CDR2 is LQKENI in the germline V gene. CDR3 protein: CASSPPLTGAATLLYNEQFF. The CDR3 bases are TGTGCCAGCTCACCCCCTCTCACTGGAGCGGCGACCCTTCTCTACAATGAGCAGTTCTTC.

This chain joins TRBV4-1 and TRBJ2-6; 9 bases are a match to TRBD1. This CDR3 has 18 amino acids. Germline loops: CDR1 MGHRA, CDR2 YSYEKL. J was trimmed by 1 base and V by 5 bases; bases with no gene match: 9. For the CDR3, the DNA is TGCGCCAGCAGCACACGGTCCGGGACAGGGTCTGGGGCCAACGTCCTGACTTTC. Translating it yields CASSTRSGTGSGANVLTF.

The rearrangement uses TRBV9 and TRBJ2-7; 7 bases are shared with TRBD2. CDR1 is SGDLS, CDR2 YYNGEE, per germline. J gave up 2 bases and V 4 bases, and 9 bases lay outside the gene matches. The CDR3 consists of 15 residues. The CDR3, as DNA: TGTGCCAGCAGCCTATGGGGAGCGGGGACCTACGAGCAGTACTTC. The encoded protein is CASSLWGAGTYEQYF. The full variable domain, in which reference TRBV9 and TRBJ2-7 provide the parts outside the CDR3, is DSGVTQTPKHLITATGQRVTLRCSPRSGDLSVYWYQQSLDQGLQFLIQYYNGEERAKGNILERFSAQQFPDLHSELNLSSLELGDSALYFCASSLWGAGTYEQYFGPGTRLTVT.

This clone was observed once. This chain joins TRBV19 and TRBJ2-7; D is ambiguous. CDR1 and CDR2 from the germline V gene are LNHDA and SQIVND (reference sequence). CDR3 length equals 13 residues. Trimming removed 3 bases at V and 2 bases at J, with 8 bases between. CDR3 region: CASSIGTAYEQYF. The CDR3, as DNA: TGTGCCAGTAGTATTGGAACAGCCTACGAGCAGTACTTC.

This chain links TRBV25-1 with TRBJ2-1; TRBD1 is a possible D gene (7 bases). V was trimmed by 6 bases and J by 10 bases, leaving 10 bases between them. Germline assignment: CDR1 MGHDK and CDR2 SYGVNS. The CDR3 spans 11 residues. The CDR3 coding sequence is TGTGCCAGCAGGGCAGGGGGGGAGCAGTTCTTC. It is translated as CASRAGGEQFF.